This T cell receptor (beta chain) stems from a study of cytomegalovirus exposure and HLA in healthy donors. This PCR relied on a set of 60 Vbeta primers and 13 Jbeta primers. The method was immunoSEQ multiplex PCR; TCRdb's version includes in-frame clones alone and lacks a portion of them. The data contain under 200,000 clones, around 88% of them seen just once; the ten biggest clones take up 1.5% to 2%. Germline CDR1 reads LNHDA; CDR2 reads SQIVND (reference sequence). The CDR3 is 18 residues long. The trim removed 3 bases at V and 5 bases at J, leaving 16 bases unmatched. The sample taken for sequencing was PBMCs. This receptor was obtained from a man in his forties in good health and CMV-seropositive. The chain is built from TRBV19 and TRBJ2-3, with TRBD2 identical over 8 bases. CDR3: CASSIGGTSGRLVDTQYF. The DNA of the CDR3 is TGTGCCAGTAGTATTGGGGGTACTAGCGGCAGGCTTGTAGATACGCAGTATTTT.